The 5 T cell receptor beta chains below all came from one sample that was sequenced in a study of T-cell memory formation after mild COVID-19 (dated by TCRdb to about 2021). The library was obtained by 5' RACE. TCRdb lists the instrument as Illumina NovaSeq 6000. The public reads were reprocessed in TCRdb via fastp at Q25 and MiXCR, keeping in-frame beta chains. Entries are consolidated by CDR3 protein sequence, retaining the most common genes and DNA. The sample has roughly 140,000 distinct CDR3 sequences on record, 14% of them singletons. Jointly, the top ten make up 25% to 30% of the sample. The sample was PBMCs or a T cell subset sorted from them (not recorded which). These receptors were obtained from an adult woman who had mild COVID-19 (a few samples of this study predate the infection). The sample titles of this study are shuffled in the database, so cell type and time point are left out; the donor was told from shared clones.

This clonotype has a handful of counts. The chain couples TRBV6-2 or TRBV6-3 to TRBJ2-5, with TRBD1 as a possible D gene (6 bases). There are 12 residues in the CDR3. The germline V gene has CDR1 MNHEY and CDR2 SVGEGT. Trimming took off 6 bases at V and 2 bases at J, with 7 bases between the two ends. DNA for the CDR3: TGTGCCAGCAGAGGACAGCAAGAGACCCAGTACTTC. Its protein product is CASRGQQETQYF.

This clonotype has only a few counts. The chain has TRBV9 and TRBJ1-1; D is perhaps TRBD1 (6 bases). Germline V gene lookup returns CDR1 SGDLS and CDR2 YYNGEE. Between the trimmed V and J ends, which lost 2 bases and 4 bases, there was a span of 12 bases. CDR3 length equals 14 residues. This chain's CDR3 is CASSVVTGLTEAFF. CDR3 coding DNA: TGTGCCAGCAGCGTGGTTACAGGGCTCACTGAAGCTTTCTTT.

The chain uses TRBV7-9 and TRBJ2-1, with 9 positions matching TRBD2. Trimming took 3 bases from V and 8 from J; bases not matched to a gene: 5. The CDR3 has 14 residues. The V gene's germline CDR1 is SEHNR and CDR2 FQNEAQ (reference sequence). In nucleotides, the CDR3 is TGTGCCAGCAGCTTGCTAGCGGGGTATGATGAGCAGTTCTTC. Its translation: CASSLLAGYDEQFF. The full variable domain, completed using reference TRBV7-9 and TRBJ2-1, is DTGVSQNPRHKITKRGQNVTFRCDPISEHNRLYWYRQTLGQGPEFLTYFQNEAQLEKSRLLSDRFSAERPKGSFSTLEIQRTEQGDSAMYLCASSLLAGYDEQFFGPGTRLTVL.

A few counts support this clonotype. The genes are TRBV11-2 and TRBJ2-3, with a possible D match to TRBD2 (6 bases). This CDR3 comprises 15 residues. Germline CDR1 is SGHAT and CDR2 is FQNNGV. Trimming cost V 4 bases and J 5 bases, with 16 bases left between them. CDR3 residues: CASSSFRDFGDTQYF. The CDR3 DNA reads TGTGCCAGCAGCTCCTTTAGGGACTTTGGAGATACGCAGTATTTT.

This clonotype has a handful of counts. This chain connects TRBV30 to TRBJ1-1; D not certain. The V gene lost 6 bases and the J gene lost 0 bases, with 11 bases spanning the gap. The V gene's germline CDR1 is GTSNPN and CDR2 SVGIG (reference sequence). There are 13 residues in the CDR3. The CDR3 spells CACYGDLNTEAFF. In DNA, the CDR3 is TGTGCCTGTTACGGTGACCTGAACACTGAAGCTTTCTTT.